The clone carrying this T cell receptor (beta chain) was picked up a small number of times. The antigen remains unidentified. Time point: sample taken at primary tumor resection. Without sorting, whole RNA was sequenced from tumor, nontumor lung or frozen PBMC. The donors were about 72 patients with non-small cell lung cancer that was early-stage and untreated. This record belongs to a study of spatial heterogeneity in lung cancer. Study summary: Compared with alpha-chain sequences, beta-chain sequences were consistently detected in greater numbers. In the raw reads, each unique TCR and UMI combination was present more than ten times on average. Study results and limitations: More often at tumor resection than at routine follow-up, ubiquitous expanded tumor TCRs were detected in the blood.

TCRdb reanalysed the 5' RACE reads using MiXCR and keeps one entry per CDR3 protein. The table has thousands of distinct CDR3 sequences, roughly 21% seen once. The J segment lost 9 bases and the V segment lost 7 bases, leaving 8 bases of the junction unmatched. CDR3 length: 14 residues. This chain joins TRBV12-3 or TRBV12-4 and TRBJ1-6, with 8 bases identical to TRBD1. The receptor's source is a female donor with early-stage non-small cell lung cancer. Sequenced here: PBMCs, sampled at surgery. The DNA of the CDR3 is TGTGCCAGCAACCTCGACAGGGGAGGTTCACCCCTCCACTTT. This encodes CASNLDRGGSPLHF.